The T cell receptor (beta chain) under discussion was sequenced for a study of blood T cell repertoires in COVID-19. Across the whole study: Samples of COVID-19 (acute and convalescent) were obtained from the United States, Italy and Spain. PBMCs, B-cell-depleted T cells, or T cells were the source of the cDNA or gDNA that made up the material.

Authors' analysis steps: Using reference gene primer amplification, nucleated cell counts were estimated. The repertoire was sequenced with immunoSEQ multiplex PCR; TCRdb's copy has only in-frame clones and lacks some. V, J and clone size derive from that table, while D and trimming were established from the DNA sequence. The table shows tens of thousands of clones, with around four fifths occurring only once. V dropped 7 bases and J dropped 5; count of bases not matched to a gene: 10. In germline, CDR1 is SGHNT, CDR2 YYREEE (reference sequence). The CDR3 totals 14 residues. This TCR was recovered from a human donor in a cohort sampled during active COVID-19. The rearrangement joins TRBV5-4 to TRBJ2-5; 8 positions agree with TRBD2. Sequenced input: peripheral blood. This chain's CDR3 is CASGLAGPGETQYF. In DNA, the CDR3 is TGTGCCAGCGGTCTAGCGGGCCCGGGGGAGACCCAGTACTTC.